The present T cell receptor beta chain was sequenced within a study of monozygotic twins with inflammatory bowel disease. Study-level results: Repertoire similarity did not separate concordant from discordant twins, possibly from limited power.

Using the 5' RACE reads, TCRdb records one entry per CDR3 protein without DNA. Seen in this sample are 330,000 or so distinct CDR3 sequences; the ten most common clones hold around 2%. For this clonotype: The antigen remains unidentified.

The sequenced material came from blood. This clonotype was sampled from a human donor with ulcerative colitis or Crohn's disease, or a healthy co-twin of an affected twin (not recorded which).

The CDR3: CASSQVFGTGELFF. The chain links TRBV14 to TRBJ2-2. The CDR3 totals 14 residues. Germline values: CDR1 SGHDN, CDR2 FVKESK.